Listed here are 18 T cell receptor beta chains from one sample, sequenced in a study of control samples from healthy donors and cancer patients (dated by TCRdb to about 2020). Library method: the immunoSEQ multiplex PCR assay. Sourced from immuneACCESS, this table was stored by TCRdb with only in-frame sequences that have V and J called. A share of the clones is absent; for the studies checked, an unresolved V gene accounts for under half, and the remainder has no known explanation. Here the sample has over 150,000 clones; nearly 90% occur a single time. Together, the top ten hold around 1.4% of the sample. The specimen sequenced was blood. The receptor source for this set is a woman in her forties or fifties in good health.

This sequence joins TRBV28 and TRBJ1-5; no definite D call. Germline V gene lookup returns CDR1 MDHEN and CDR2 SYDVKM. Trimming cost V 3 bases and J 3 bases, with 6 bases left between them. The CDR3 runs 13 residues. CDR3 in amino acids: CASSFQVNQPQHF. In nucleotides, the CDR3 is TGTGCCAGCAGTTTTCAGGTCAATCAGCCCCAGCATTTT.

The gene calls are TRBV27 and TRBJ2-1; the D gene is possibly TRBD2 (6 bases). The CDR3 extends over 12 amino acids. Between the trimmed V and J ends, which lost 7 bases and 8 bases, there was a span of 12 bases. Germline CDR1 and CDR2: MNHEY and SMNVEV (reference sequence). The CDR3 DNA reads TGTGCCAGCACCTCTGGGAGGTATGAGCAGTTCTTC. Encoded protein: CASTSGRYEQFF.

This chain connects TRBV28 to TRBJ1-2, with 10 nucleotides matching TRBD1. V was pared by 5 bases and J by 3 bases, with 6 bases of the junction left unmatched. The CDR3 totals 15 residues. Germline V CDR1 and CDR2: MDHEN, SYDVKM. The CDR3 sequence: CASSPGGQGYYGYTF. In nucleotides, the CDR3 is TGTGCCAGCAGTCCCGGGGGACAGGGGTACTATGGCTACACCTTC.

This chain links TRBV6-5 with TRBJ2-2; D remains unclear. The CDR3 has 15 amino acids. Per the germline V gene, CDR1 is MNHEY and CDR2 is SVGAGI. Trimming removed 0 bases from V and 5 bases from J, with 10 bases in between. The CDR3 is CASSYSKPRTGELFF. The CDR3 DNA sequence: TGTGCCAGCAGTTACTCGAAACCCCGGACCGGGGAGCTGTTTTTT.

The J gene is TRBJ2-7, the V gene TRBV14; D gene ambiguous. Germline loops: CDR1 SGHDN, CDR2 FVKESK. The CDR3 is 14 residues long. V lost 0 bases, J lost 5 bases, and 11 bases lay in between. DNA for the CDR3: TGTGCCAGCAGCCAAGATGTCGGATCCCACGAGCAGTACTTC. This codes for CASSQDVGSHEQYF.

V and J are TRBV11-3 and TRBJ2-3; no clear D gene. CDR3 length: 14 residues. Trimming left V 1 base short and J 4 bases short, with 9 bases between. Germline V lookup: CDR1 SGHNT, CDR2 YENEEA. The CDR3 nucleotides read TGTGCCAGCAGCTTAGCCTCCTCTCCAGATACGCAGTATTTT. Its translation is CASSLASSPDTQYF.

The chain is built from TRBV29-1 and TRBJ2-2; D remains ambiguous. The CDR3 totals 12 residues. The V and J ends lost 7 bases and 7 bases respectively, with 13 bases between them. Germline V gene sequence: CDR1 SQVTM, CDR2 ANQGSEA. In DNA form, the CDR3 reads TGCAGCGCTGGAAACCCCGGCGGGGAGCTGTTTTTT. As protein: CSAGNPGGELFF.

The sample holds a few counts of this clone. The gene calls are TRBV18 and TRBJ1-4; possibly TRBD1 for D (5 bases). There are 18 residues in the CDR3. Between the trimmed V and J ends, which lost 0 bases and 0 bases, there was a span of 14 bases. Germline V gives CDR1 KGHSH, CDR2 LQKENI. CDR3: CASSPPLTAPSTNEKLFF. Written as DNA, the CDR3 is TGTGCCAGCTCACCACCGCTGACAGCACCCTCAACTAATGAAAAACTGTTTTTT.

V is TRBV6-2 or TRBV6-3 and J is TRBJ2-7; 12 bases are shared with TRBD2. The V gene end was trimmed by 0 bases and the J gene end by 1 base; junction bases not matched to a gene: 7. Germline V CDR1 and CDR2: MNHEY, SVGEGT. This CDR3 spans 18 amino acids. CDR3 nucleotide sequence: TGTGCCAGCAGTTACTCCGGACTAGCGGGACAGGAGTCCTACGAGCAGTACTTC. As protein: CASSYSGLAGQESYEQYF.

J is TRBJ2-1 and V is TRBV3-1 (or the pseudogene TRBV3-2); a weak D match, TRBD2 (5 bases). Trimming left V 1 base short and J 9 bases short, with 16 bases between. This CDR3 spans 15 amino acids. From germline, CDR1 is LGHDT and CDR2 YNNKEL (reference sequence). This chain's CDR3 is CASSQGALARREQFF. The CDR3 nucleotides read TGTGCCAGCAGCCAAGGGGCCCTAGCAAGGCGTGAGCAGTTCTTC.

The J gene is TRBJ2-7, the V gene TRBV6-5; TRBD1 or TRBD2 may be the D gene (6 bases each). Trimming cost V 10 bases and J 5 bases, with 21 bases left between them. The CDR3 covers 14 residues. CDR1 and CDR2 from the germline V gene are MNHEY and SVGAGI. CDR3 loop: CATGGTRDAHEQYF. As DNA, the CDR3 is TGTGCCACCGGAGGGACACGGGATGCTCACGAGCAGTACTTC.

This chain uses TRBV14 with TRBJ2-7; no firm D call. Germline CDR1 reads SGHDN; CDR2 reads FVKESK. The CDR3 length is 15 residues. V was cut by 0 bases and J by 2 bases, with 11 bases left in between. CDR3 nucleotides: TGTGCCAGCAGCCAAGAGAGGATACCTGCCTACGAGCAGTACTTC. Translating gives CASSQERIPAYEQYF.

The chain combines TRBV28 with TRBJ1-1; weak D call: TRBD1 (5 bases). The V end was cut by 5 bases, the J end by 4 bases, with 14 bases between. Germline V lookup: CDR1 MDHEN, CDR2 SYDVKM. This CDR3 spans 14 amino acids. CDR3 in amino acids: CASSTGTHGTEAFF. CDR3 sequence (DNA): TGTGCCAGCAGTACCGGGACTCATGGCACTGAAGCTTTCTTT. The full variable domain, completed using reference TRBV28 and TRBJ1-1, is DVKVTQSSRYLVKRTGEKVFLECVQDMDHENMFWYRQDPGLGLRLIYFSYDVKMKEKGDIPEGYSVSREKKERFSLILESASTNQTSMYLCASSTGTHGTEAFFGQGTRLTVV.

The chain carries TRBV4-3 and TRBJ2-7; tentatively, D is TRBD1 or TRBD2 (5 bases each). This CDR3 is 14 amino acids long. The germline gives CDR1 LGHNA, CDR2 YSLEER. V lost 2 bases, J lost 2 bases, and 10 bases lay in between. CDR3: CASSQNPGPYEQYF. CDR3 in DNA: TGCGCCAGCAGCCAAAACCCGGGACCCTACGAGCAGTACTTC.

J is TRBJ1-5 and V is TRBV2; D possibly corresponds to TRBD1 (5 bases). V lost 0 bases and J lost 4, with 16 bases in between. This CDR3 has 17 residues. Germline CDR1 SNHLY, CDR2 FYNNEI. The chain's CDR3 is CASSEALGDLGNQPQHF. CDR3 DNA: TGTGCCAGCAGTGAAGCGCTTGGGGACCTGGGGAATCAGCCCCAGCATTTT.

V gene TRBV10-3 combines with J gene TRBJ1-5, with D possibly TRBD1 on 6 matching bases. The CDR3 is 15 amino acids. CDR1 ENHRY and CDR2 SYGVKD come from the germline V gene. Trimming shortened V by 2 bases and J by 5 bases, and 13 bases separated the two germline ends. The CDR3 DNA reads TGTGCCATCAGTGAGGGCAGGGGCGGATATCAGCCCCAGCATTTT. It specifies CAISEGRGGYQPQHF.

The CDR3 reads CASSRAGTEETQYF. The CDR3 DNA reads as TGCGCCAGCAGCCGGGCGGGGACCGAAGAGACCCAGTACTTC. V and J are TRBV5-1 and TRBJ2-5; tentatively, D is TRBD2 (6 bases). The CDR3 sequence is 14 residues long. V lost 4 bases and J 3 bases, leaving 13 bases between the germline ends. CDR1 and CDR2 (germline): SGHRS, YFSETQ.

The chain is built from TRBV6-6 and TRBJ1-1; the D gene is possibly TRBD1 (5 bases). The V and J ends lost 2 bases and 0 bases respectively, with 10 bases between them. The CDR3 is 15 residues long. Germline CDR1 and CDR2: MNHNY and SVGAGI (reference sequence). CDR3 region: CASSYGGALNTEAFF. In nucleotides, the CDR3 is TGTGCCAGCAGTTACGGTGGGGCGTTGAACACTGAAGCTTTCTTT.